This T cell receptor beta chain was documented in a study of cytomegalovirus exposure and HLA in healthy donors. Overall study findings and caveats: Excluded were some V segments that proved indistinguishable, including TRBV6-2 and TRBV6-3. In a later analysis, the majority of CMV-associated beta chains seemingly showed HLA restriction. It was in a later analysis that TCR association rates were seen to vary by HLA locus, highest for DRB1 and lowest for HLA-C.

13 Jbeta primers and 60 Vbeta primers were used for the PCR. Profiling relied on immunoSEQ multiplex PCR, and the TCRdb table lists in-frame clones only, not all of them. The table shows 100,000 to 150,000 clones, with 70% to 85% occurring only once. Germline CDR1 LGHNA, CDR2 YSLEER. CDR3 length: 13 amino acids. Trimming left V 2 bases short and J 2 bases short, with 7 bases between. For this clone: Its antigen is undetermined.

Input material: PBMCs. The sequence came from a man aged 35 to 55 in good health and CMV-seropositive. The chain couples TRBV4-3 to TRBJ2-7; tentatively, D is TRBD1 (5 bases). CDR3 in DNA: TGCGCCAGCAGCCAAACCAGGGCCTACGAGCAGTACTTC. Translation gives CASSQTRAYEQYF.